The 22 T cell receptor beta chains in this list originate from one sample, sequenced in a study of blood T cell repertoires in COVID-19. Sequencing was performed with immunoSEQ multiplex PCR; in TCRdb, only in-frame clones are kept and a portion is missing. The repertoire holds over 100,000 clones, with 55% to 75% as singletons. Material for sequencing was peripheral blood. The receptors stem from a woman in her sixties or seventies with acute or convalescent COVID-19.

This chain links TRBV10-3 with TRBJ2-2; perhaps TRBD1 as D (6 bases). The germline V and J ends were trimmed by 4 bases and 5 bases, with 8 bases remaining between them. The germline gives CDR1 ENHRY, CDR2 SYGVKD. The CDR3 has 13 residues. CDR3 loop: CAISGTGTGELFF. The CDR3 DNA is TGTGCCATCAGTGGTACAGGGACCGGGGAGCTGTTTTTT.

This clone occurred many times. The rearrangement uses TRBV7-9 and TRBJ2-7; possibly TRBD2 for D (6 bases). The germline V gene encodes CDR1 SEHNR and CDR2 FQNEAQ (reference sequence). There are 11 residues in the CDR3. Trimming left V 4 bases short and J 7 bases short, with 8 bases between. CDR3 in amino acids: CASSWAGEQYF. CDR3 in DNA: TGTGCCAGCAGCTGGGCGGGGGAGCAGTACTTC.

This clone was seen at least ten times. The V call is TRBV9, the J call TRBJ1-2; TRBD1 might be the D (5 bases). The CDR3 length is 14 residues. Germline values: CDR1 SGDLS, CDR2 YYNGEE. V gave up 4 bases and J gave up 10 bases, with 20 bases separating them. The CDR3 region has the DNA TGTGCCAGCAGCCTACAAAAGGGGACTTTAGACTACACCTTC. The encoded protein is CASSLQKGTLDYTF. The whole variable domain, remainder taken from reference TRBV9 and TRBJ1-2, is DSGVTQTPKHLITATGQRVTLRCSPRSGDLSVYWYQQSLDQGLQFLIQYYNGEERAKGNILERFSAQQFPDLHSELNLSSLELGDSALYFCASSLQKGTLDYTFGSGTRLTVV.

This rearrangement joins TRBV18 to TRBJ2-3; the D gene is possibly TRBD2 (5 bases). The germline V gene has CDR1 KGHSH and CDR2 LQKENI. Deletions cut 3 bases from V and 0 bases from J, with 10 bases between. The CDR3 spans 15 residues. Here the CDR3 reads CASSPTDYSTDTQYF. The CDR3 DNA sequence: TGTGCCAGCTCACCCACTGACTATAGCACAGATACGCAGTATTTT.

The rearrangement links TRBV2 to TRBJ1-3; 7 bases line up with TRBD1. V lost 6 bases and J lost 4; bases outside the gene matches: 3. This CDR3 has 13 amino acids. CDR1 SNHLY and CDR2 FYNNEI come from the germline V gene. The CDR3 loop is CASRTDRGNTIYF. DNA for the CDR3: TGTGCCAGCAGGACGGACAGGGGAAACACCATATATTTT.

This clone was recorded once. V is TRBV5-1 and J is TRBJ2-1; 7 bases map to TRBD1. The trim removed 3 bases at V and 7 bases at J, leaving 7 bases unmatched. This CDR3 has 14 amino acids. Germline CDR1 is SGHRS and CDR2 is YFSETQ. The CDR3 DNA follows: TGCGCCAGCAGCTCCGGGGACAGTCGGAATGAGCAGTTCTTC. Its protein product is CASSSGDSRNEQFF.

This clone was counted once. The chain couples TRBV12-5 to TRBJ1-2; D is unclear. This CDR3 comprises 12 residues. Trimming took off 3 bases at V and 7 bases at J, with 9 bases between the two ends. Germline V gene sequence: CDR1 LGHNT, CDR2 FRNRAP. The CDR3 reads CASGFGDGGYTF. CDR3 coding DNA: TGTGCTAGTGGTTTCGGGGATGGTGGCTACACCTTC.

The chain has TRBV9 and TRBJ2-1; tentatively, D is TRBD2 (6 bases). CDR3 size: 16 residues. Germline V lookup: CDR1 SGDLS, CDR2 YYNGEE. The V and J ends lost 1 base and 3 bases respectively, with 14 bases between them. Here the CDR3 DNA reads TGTGCCAGCAGCGTAATTCAGCGGGCGAACTACAATGAGCAGTTCTTC. Protein product: CASSVIQRANYNEQFF.

This sequence joins TRBV9 and TRBJ2-7, with TRBD1 matching over 7 bases. Germline CDR1 is SGDLS and CDR2 is YYNGEE. CDR3 length: 13 residues. The V segment lost 3 bases and the J segment 5 bases; nucleotides outside the gene matches: 5. CDR3 nucleotides: TGTGCCAGCAGCGGGACAGGCGGTCACGAGCAGTACTTC. Translation gives CASSGTGGHEQYF.

This clone was recorded a few times. The chain couples TRBV4-3 to TRBJ1-2; D unresolved. The CDR3 consists of 14 residues. Deletions cut 0 bases from V and 8 bases from J, with 13 bases between. CDR1 is LGHNA and CDR2 is YSLEER in the germline V gene. Here the CDR3 reads CASSQDHGSRGYTF. Written as DNA, the CDR3 is TGCGCCAGCAGCCAAGATCATGGGTCTAGGGGCTACACCTTC.

This clone was detected a few times. V usage is TRBV29-1 and J usage is TRBJ2-1, with D possibly being TRBD2 (5 bases). CDR3 size: 15 residues. With 8 bases removed from V and 2 bases from J, the gap between germline ends came to 19 bases. Germline-derived CDR1 and CDR2 are SQVTM and ANQGSEA. In DNA, the CDR3 is TGCAGCACAAATCCCAACGGACTGCCCTACAATGAGCAGTTCTTC. Its protein is CSTNPNGLPYNEQFF.

This chain links TRBV5-4 with TRBJ2-7; tentatively, D is TRBD1 (5 bases). The germline CDR1 and CDR2 sequences are SGHNT and YYREEE (reference sequence). This CDR3 has 14 residues. Trimming pared 4 bases from V and 1 base from J, leaving 12 bases between. The CDR3 region has the DNA TGTGCCAGCAGCACCCCGGACAAGTCCTACGAGCAGTACTTC. Its translation: CASSTPDKSYEQYF.

J is TRBJ1-5 and V is TRBV6-5; 7 positions agree with TRBD1. The germline V gene encodes CDR1 MNHEY and CDR2 SVGAGI. The CDR3 extends over 15 amino acids. The ends lost 6 bases at V and 6 bases at J; junction bases unmatched: 11. This chain's CDR3 is CASSRMGQSGQPQHF. As DNA, the CDR3 is TGTGCCAGCAGCCGAATGGGACAGTCGGGTCAGCCCCAGCATTTT.

This chain joins TRBV5-1 and TRBJ2-2; no clear D gene. With 0 bases removed from V and 4 bases from J, the gap between germline ends came to 4 bases. CDR3 size: 13 residues. CDR1 is SGHRS, CDR2 YFSETQ, per germline. The CDR3 spells CASSLDLTGELFF. The CDR3 DNA reads as TGCGCCAGCAGCTTGGATCTCACCGGGGAGCTGTTTTTT. Using reference TRBV5-1 and TRBJ2-2 for the parts outside the CDR3, the full variable domain is KAGVTQTPRYLIKTRGQQVTLSCSPISGHRSVSWYQQTPGQGLQFLFEYFSETQRNKGNFPGRFSGRQFSNSRSEMNVSTLELGDSALYLCASSLDLTGELFFGEGSRLTVL.

The genes are TRBV5-6 and TRBJ2-1, with TRBD2 matching over 7 bases. From germline, CDR1 is SGHDT and CDR2 YYEEEE. The CDR3 has 16 amino acids. V was clipped by 4 bases and J by 8 bases; unmatched bases: 15. CDR3 in DNA: TGTGCCAGCAGCGTTCTTGCCCGCGCGGGAGCCTATGAGCAGTTCTTC. It encodes CASSVLARAGAYEQFF.

The genes are TRBV2 and TRBJ2-1; a weak D match, TRBD2 (6 bases). This CDR3 region has 15 residues. Trimming removed 4 bases at V and 0 bases at J, with 10 bases between. Germline lookup yields CDR1 SNHLY and CDR2 FYNNEI. The CDR3 is CASSVAGNSYNEQFF. DNA of the CDR3: TGTGCCAGCAGTGTCGCGGGAAACTCCTACAATGAGCAGTTCTTC. Combining the CDR3 with reference TRBV2 and TRBJ2-1 gives the whole variable domain EPEVTQTPSHQVTQMGQEVILRCVPISNHLYFYWYRQILGQKVEFLVSFYNNEISEKSEIFDDQFSVERPDGSNFTLKIRSTKLEDSAMYFCASSVAGNSYNEQFFGPGTRLTVL.

The V gene is TRBV27, the J gene TRBJ2-3, with D unclear. The CDR3 loop spans 15 amino acids. Trimming removed 0 bases at V and 6 bases at J, with 13 bases between. The germline V gene encodes CDR1 MNHEY and CDR2 SMNVEV (reference sequence). In DNA, the CDR3 is TGTGCCAGCAGTTTATCGGTGCAGTATTTGGATACGCAGTATTTT. Translated, it gives CASSLSVQYLDTQYF.

The J gene is TRBJ2-2, the V gene TRBV27; D is perhaps TRBD1 (6 bases). The CDR3 covers 14 residues. Germline assignment: CDR1 MNHEY and CDR2 SMNVEV (reference sequence). V was cut by 10 bases and J by 6 bases, with 18 bases left in between. CDR3: CATSGAVFSGELFF. CDR3 DNA sequence: TGTGCCACCTCAGGGGCGGTTTTTTCCGGGGAGCTGTTTTTT.

The chain carries TRBV4-1 and TRBJ2-2; 10 nucleotides match TRBD2. This CDR3 has 16 amino acids. Per the germline V gene, CDR1 is MGHRA and CDR2 is YSYEKL. The V segment lost 4 bases and the J segment 4 bases; nucleotides outside the gene matches: 6. The CDR3 sequence is CASSPAAGGITGELFF. CDR3 in DNA: TGCGCCAGCAGCCCTGCAGCGGGGGGGATCACCGGGGAGCTGTTTTTT.

This chain connects TRBV12-5 to TRBJ2-2, with 7 bases lining up with TRBD1. The J segment lost 3 bases and the V segment lost 6 bases, leaving 10 bases of the junction unmatched. The germline gives CDR1 LGHNT, CDR2 FRNRAP. The CDR3 length is 16 residues. DNA for the CDR3: TGTGCTAGTGGGCCCTCGGGACAGAGGTACACCGGGGAGCTGTTTTTT. Translated: CASGPSGQRYTGELFF.

This rearrangement joins TRBV14 to TRBJ2-7; TRBD2 agrees at 9 bases. The CDR3 is made up of 14 amino acids. V trimming: 4 bases; J trimming: 6 bases; junction bases outside the gene matches: 7. The germline V gene has CDR1 SGHDN and CDR2 FVKESK. The CDR3 DNA follows: TGTGCCAGCAGCCCCCCGGGACTAGCTAGCGAGCAGTACTTC. As protein: CASSPPGLASEQYF.

This clone was recorded at least ten times. The chain links TRBV29-1 to TRBJ2-2; possible D gene TRBD1, 5 bases. Trimming left V 4 bases short and J 6 bases short, with 15 bases between. Germline CDR1 SQVTM, CDR2 ANQGSEA. CDR3 size: 14 residues. CDR3 DNA: TGCAGCGTTGCCCTAAGAGTAGGGGCCGGGGAGCTGTTTTTT. It yields the protein CSVALRVGAGELFF.